Here is one T cell receptor beta chain with its context. No antigen is known for it. The data derive from a study of cytomegalovirus exposure and HLA in healthy donors. Across the whole study: There were 70 million to 95 million unique TCRs (from HLA-typed donors) in an early data release. Whole-study findings and limits: As immune exposure information, only CMV serostatus was available. Associated with HLA alleles at 0.05 false discovery rate in a later analysis were around 15,000 TCR beta sequences. TCR beta V- and J-gene trimming, according to a later analysis, was linked to a missense DCLRE1C variant.

Germline CDR1 SQVTM, CDR2 ANQGSEA. The CDR3 length is 12 residues. Trimming left V 7 bases short and J 10 bases short, with 19 bases between. The PCR had 60 Vbeta and 13 Jbeta primers. The protocol was immunoSEQ multiplex PCR, while the TCRdb copy is restricted to in-frame clones and leaves out a portion. The sample holds roughly 200,000 clones; 75% to 85% are singletons and the top ten take over 2%. The sample taken for sequencing was PBMCs. The chain is built from TRBV29-1 and TRBJ1-1; D is unresolved. This TCR came from a woman in her 50s in good health and CMV-seronegative. The CDR3 protein is CSAEPQDLGAFF. The DNA for the CDR3 is TGCAGCGCCGAGCCCCAGGATCTTGGAGCTTTCTTT. Filled out from reference TRBV29-1 and TRBJ1-1, the complete variable domain reads SAVISQKPSRDICQRGTSLTIQCQVDSQVTMMFWYRQQPGQSLTLIATANQGSEATYESGFVIDKFPISRPNLTFSTLTVSNMSPEDSSIYLCSAEPQDLGAFFGQGTRLTVV.